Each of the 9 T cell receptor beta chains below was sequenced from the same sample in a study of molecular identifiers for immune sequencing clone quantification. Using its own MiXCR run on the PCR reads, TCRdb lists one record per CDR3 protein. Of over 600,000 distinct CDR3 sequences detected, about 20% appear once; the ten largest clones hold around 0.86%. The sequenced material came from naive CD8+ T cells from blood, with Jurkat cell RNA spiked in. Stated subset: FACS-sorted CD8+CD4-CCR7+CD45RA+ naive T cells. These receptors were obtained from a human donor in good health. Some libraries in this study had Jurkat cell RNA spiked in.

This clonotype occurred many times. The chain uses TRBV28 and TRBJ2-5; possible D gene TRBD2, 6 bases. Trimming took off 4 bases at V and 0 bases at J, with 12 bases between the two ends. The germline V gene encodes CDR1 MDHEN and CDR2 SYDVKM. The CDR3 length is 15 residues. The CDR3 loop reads CASSSSRDYQETQYF. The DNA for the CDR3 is TGTGCCAGCAGTTCCTCCCGGGACTACCAAGAGACCCAGTACTTC.

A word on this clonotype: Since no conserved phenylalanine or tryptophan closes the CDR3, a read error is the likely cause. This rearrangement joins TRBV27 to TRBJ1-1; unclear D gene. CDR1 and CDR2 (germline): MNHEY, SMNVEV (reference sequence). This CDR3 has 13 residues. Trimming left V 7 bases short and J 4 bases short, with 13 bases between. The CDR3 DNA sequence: TGTGCCAGCAATATGTTGGGGAGCACTGAAGCTTTCCTT. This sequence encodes CASNMLGSTEAFL.

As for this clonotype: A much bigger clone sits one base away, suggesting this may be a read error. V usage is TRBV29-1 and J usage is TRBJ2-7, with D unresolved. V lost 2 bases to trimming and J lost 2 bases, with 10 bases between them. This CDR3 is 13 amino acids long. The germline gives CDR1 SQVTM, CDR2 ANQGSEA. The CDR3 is CSVELGFTYEQYF. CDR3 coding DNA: TGCAGCGTTGAACTGGGGTTCACCTACGAGCAGTACTTC.

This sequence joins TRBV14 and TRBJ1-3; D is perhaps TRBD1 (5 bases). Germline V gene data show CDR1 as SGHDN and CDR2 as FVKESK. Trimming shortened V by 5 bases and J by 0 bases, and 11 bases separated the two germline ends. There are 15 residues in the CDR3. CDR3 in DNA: TGTGCCAGCAGCGCCCGGGGGTTCTCTGGAAACACCATATATTTT. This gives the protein CASSARGFSGNTIYF.

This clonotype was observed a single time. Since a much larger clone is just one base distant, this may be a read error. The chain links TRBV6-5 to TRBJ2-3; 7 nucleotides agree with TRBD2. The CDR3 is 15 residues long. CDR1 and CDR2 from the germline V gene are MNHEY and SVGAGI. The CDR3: CASSYSTGGTDTQCF. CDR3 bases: TGTGCCAGCAGTTACTCGACGGGAGGCACAGATACGCAGTGTTTT.

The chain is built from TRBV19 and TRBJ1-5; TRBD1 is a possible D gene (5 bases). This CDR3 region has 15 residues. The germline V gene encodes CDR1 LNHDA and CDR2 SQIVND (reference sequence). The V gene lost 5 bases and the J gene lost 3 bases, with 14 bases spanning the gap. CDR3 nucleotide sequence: TGTGCCAGTAGTGCAGGGAGTTATGACAATCAGCCCCAGCATTTT. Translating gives CASSAGSYDNQPQHF.

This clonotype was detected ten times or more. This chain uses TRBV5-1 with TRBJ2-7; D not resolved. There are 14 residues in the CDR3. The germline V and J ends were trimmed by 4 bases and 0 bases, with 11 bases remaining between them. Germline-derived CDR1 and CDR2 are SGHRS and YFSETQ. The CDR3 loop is CASSAPGLSYEQYF. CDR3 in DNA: TGCGCCAGCAGCGCCCCGGGCCTCTCCTACGAGCAGTACTTC.

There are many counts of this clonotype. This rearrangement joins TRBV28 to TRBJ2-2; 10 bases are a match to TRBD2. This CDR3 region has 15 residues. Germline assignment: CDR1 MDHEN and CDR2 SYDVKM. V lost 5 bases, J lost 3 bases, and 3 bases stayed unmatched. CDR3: CASSGGLADTGELFF. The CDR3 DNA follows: TGTGCCAGCAGTGGTGGACTAGCGGACACCGGGGAGCTGTTTTTT. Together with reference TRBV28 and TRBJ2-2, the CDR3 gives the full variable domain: DVKVTQSSRYLVKRTGEKVFLECVQDMDHENMFWYRQDPGLGLRLIYFSYDVKMKEKGDIPEGYSVSREKKERFSLILESASTNQTSMYLCASSGGLADTGELFFGEGSRLTVL.

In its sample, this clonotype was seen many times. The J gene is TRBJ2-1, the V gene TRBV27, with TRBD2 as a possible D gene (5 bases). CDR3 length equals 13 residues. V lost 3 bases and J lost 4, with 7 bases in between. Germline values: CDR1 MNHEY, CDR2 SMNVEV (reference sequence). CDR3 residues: CASSLTTYNEQFF. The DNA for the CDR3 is TGTGCCAGCAGTTTGACTACGTACAATGAGCAGTTCTTC.